The entry that follows covers one T cell receptor (beta chain) sequence. Its target is not known. Trimming at V came to 3 bases and at J to 2 bases, leaving 4 bases not matched to a gene. The CDR3 is 14 residues long. Germline-derived CDR1 and CDR2 are MNHEY and SVGAGI. This entry is derived from a study of shared clonotypes between healthy human individuals. The overall study: The donors, two women and a few men, were aged 18 to 49.

CD45RO negativity and positive selection for CCR7 defined naive CD8 cells, a population that excluded terminally differentiated effector memory CD45RA+ cells. Only in-frame clones appear in the TCRdb table, and some are missing; sequencing was by immunoSEQ multiplex PCR. Among under 700,000 clones listed, 85% to 95% were seen once. Points from the study as a whole: An effect of sequencing depth on clonotype sharing among donors was expected.

Sequences were obtained from naive CD8+ T cells sorted from blood. The clonotype originates from a woman in her 30s in good health. V and J are TRBV6-5 and TRBJ2-7, with 7 bases lining up with TRBD1. The CDR3 nucleotides are TGTGCCAGCAGTTATACCCAGGGGGCCTACGAGCAGTACTTC. Its protein product is CASSYTQGAYEQYF.